This TCR beta chain was recorded in a study of OX40 agonist ivuxolimab in advanced cancers. Study-wide context: In this trial design, patients received ivuxolimab intravenously at 0.01 to 10 mg/kg every 2 weeks. Hepatocellular carcinoma, melanoma, renal cell or head and neck cancer affected the dose-escalation patients. Enrollees could have had prior anti-PD-1, anti-PD-L1 or anti-CTLA-4 therapy, which around 40% had received.

Study-wide findings and caveats: Averaged across samples, CD8+ T cells carried more expanded clones than CD4+ did.

Here immunoSEQ multiplex PCR was the method, and the copy in TCRdb shows in-frame clones only, minus some. The sample shows about 50,000 clones, roughly three quarters of them seen only once. The CDR3 covers 12 residues. Germline V gives CDR1 SGHRS, CDR2 YFSETQ. Trimming pared 2 bases from V and 5 bases from J, leaving 6 bases between. This clone appeared once. As yet, its antigen is unknown. The chain couples TRBV5-1 to TRBJ2-3; D is ambiguous. This TCR derives from an adult with an advanced solid tumor such as melanoma, head and neck, liver or kidney cancer. The sequencing here drew on CD4+ or CD8+ T cells sorted from blood, taken in a trial of the OX40 agonist ivuxolimab. CDR3 DNA sequence: TGCGCCAGCAGCTTAGGGATAGATACGCAGTATTTT. Its translation is CASSLGIDTQYF.